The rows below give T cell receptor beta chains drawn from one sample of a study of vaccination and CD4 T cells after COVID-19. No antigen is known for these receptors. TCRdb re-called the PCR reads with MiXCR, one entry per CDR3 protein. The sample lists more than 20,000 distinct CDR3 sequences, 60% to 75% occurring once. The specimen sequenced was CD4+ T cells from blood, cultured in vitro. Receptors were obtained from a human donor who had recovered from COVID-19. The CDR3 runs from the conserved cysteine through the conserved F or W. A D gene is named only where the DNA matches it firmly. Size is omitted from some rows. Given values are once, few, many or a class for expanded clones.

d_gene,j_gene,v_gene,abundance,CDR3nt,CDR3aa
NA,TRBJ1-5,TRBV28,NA,TGTGCCAGTGTACGGAATCAGCCCCAGCATTTT,CASVRNQPQHF
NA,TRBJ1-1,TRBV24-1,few,TGTGCCACCATGGGACCCACGAACACTGAAGCTTTCTTT,CATMGPTNTEAFF
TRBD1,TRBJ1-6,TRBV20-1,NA,TGCAGTGCCCCCATTAGGGGGACAGATTATAATTCACCCCTCCACTTT,CSAPIRGTDYNSPLHF
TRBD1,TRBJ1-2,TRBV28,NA,TGTGCCAGCAGTGCTCCTCCGGGACAGACCTATGGCTACACCTTC,CASSAPPGQTYGYTF
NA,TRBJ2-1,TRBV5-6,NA,TGTGCCAGCAGCTTGTTTTTCGGCTTTACCTACAATGAGCAGTTCTTC,CASSLFFGFTYNEQFF
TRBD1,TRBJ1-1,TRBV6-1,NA,TGTGCCAGCAGACCCCTGGACAGGGCGAACACTGAAGCTTTCTTT,CASRPLDRANTEAFF
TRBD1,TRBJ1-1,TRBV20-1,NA,TGCAGTGCCCCGGGACAGGGGTATGCGAACACTGAAGCTTTCTTT,CSAPGQGYANTEAFF
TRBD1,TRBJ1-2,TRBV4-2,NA,TGTGCCAGCAGCCAAGGTCTCGGGACAGGCTATGGCTACACCTTC,CASSQGLGTGYGYTF
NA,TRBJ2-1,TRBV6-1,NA,TGTGCCAGCAAAAACCGGCCCCGCCAGGTAGTCTCCTACAATGAGCAGTTCTTC,CASKNRPRQVVSYNEQFF
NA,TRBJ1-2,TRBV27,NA,TGTGCCAGCAGTTTATCGAGGCAGGGGTCCGGCTACACCTTC,CASSLSRQGSGYTF
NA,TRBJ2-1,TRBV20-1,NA,TGCAGTGCTAGTGCCACATATGAGCAGTTCTTC,CSASATYEQFF
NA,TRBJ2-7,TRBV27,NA,TGTGCCAGCAGTTTATCATCAGCGAGGACCTACGAGCAGTACTTC,CASSLSSARTYEQYF
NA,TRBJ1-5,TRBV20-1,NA,TGCAGTGCTAGAGAGATGGGCAATCAGCCCCAGCATTTT,CSAREMGNQPQHF
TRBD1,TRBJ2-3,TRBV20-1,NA,TGCAGTCAAGCGACAGGGGTAAGGTCAGATACGCAGTATTTT,CSQATGVRSDTQYF
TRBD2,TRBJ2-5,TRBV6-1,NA,TGTGCCAGCAGTGAAGGCACTAGCGGGATTCAAGAGACCCAGTACTTC,CASSEGTSGIQETQYF
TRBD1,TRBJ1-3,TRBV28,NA,TGTGCCAGCAGTCTCCCCCCGGGACAGGGAAACACCATATATTTT,CASSLPPGQGNTIYF
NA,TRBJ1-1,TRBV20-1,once,TGCAGTGCCCTATCTGGGGGGCCAGGAGGAAAGAACACTGAAGCTTTCTTT,CSALSGGPGGKNTEAFF
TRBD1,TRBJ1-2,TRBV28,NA,TGTGCCACCACAAGGGGGCCCTTTGGCTACACCTTC,CATTRGPFGYTF
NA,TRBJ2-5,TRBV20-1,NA,TGCAGTGCTAGAAGGGATGTGCAAGAGACCCAGTACTTC,CSARRDVQETQYF
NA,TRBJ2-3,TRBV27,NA,TGTGCCAGCAGTTTATTTTGGGGGTTCACAGATACGCAGTATTTT,CASSLFWGFTDTQYF
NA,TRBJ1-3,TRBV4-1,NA,TGCGCCAGCAGCCAAGGGGGTTTACGGAGCTCTGGAAACACCATATATTTT,CASSQGGLRSSGNTIYF
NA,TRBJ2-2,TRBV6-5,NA,TGTGCCAGCAGTTACCGCGGGGAGCTGTTTTTT,CASSYRGELFF
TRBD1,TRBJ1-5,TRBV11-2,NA,TGTGCCAGCAGCCCCCGGGCAGGGGGCGGTCAGCCCCAGCATTTT,CASSPRAGGGQPQHF
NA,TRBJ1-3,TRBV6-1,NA,TGTGCCAGCAGTAGAGGAACACCCGTCTCTGGAAACACCATATATTTT,CASSRGTPVSGNTIYF
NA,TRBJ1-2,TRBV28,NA,TGTGCCAGCAGTTCCCTTCTCGAGACAGGTCGCTATGGCTACACCTTC,CASSSLLETGRYGYTF
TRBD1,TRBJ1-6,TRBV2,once,TGTGCCAGCAGCGACTCAGGACAGGGAAATTCACCCCTCCACTTT,CASSDSGQGNSPLHF
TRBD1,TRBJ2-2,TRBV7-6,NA,TGTGCCAGCAGCCCACGGACAGGGATGGCCACCGGGGAGCTGTTTTTT,CASSPRTGMATGELFF
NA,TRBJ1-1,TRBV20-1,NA,TGCAGTGCCCCAACTGGGCCCAAAGGGACGGAAGCTTTCTTT,CSAPTGPKGTEAFF
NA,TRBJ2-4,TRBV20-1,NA,TGCAGTGCTAGAGTGGGGGGCAGGTCCCTAGCCAAAAACATTCAGTACTTC,CSARVGGRSLAKNIQYF
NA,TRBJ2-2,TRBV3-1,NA,TGTGCCAGCAGCCAATCCCGTGTCGGGGAGCTGTTTTTT,CASSQSRVGELFF
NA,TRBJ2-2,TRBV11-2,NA,TGTGCCAGCAGCTTTCCCCGCGGGAACACCGGGGAGCTGTTTTTT,CASSFPRGNTGELFF
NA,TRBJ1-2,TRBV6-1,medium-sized,TGTGCCAGCACCACGGGGGGGAACTATGGCTACACCTTC,CASTTGGNYGYTF
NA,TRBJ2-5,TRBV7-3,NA,TGTGCCAGCAGCTTTACAGGGAGAGTGGCTGGGGAGACCCAGTACTTC,CASSFTGRVAGETQYF
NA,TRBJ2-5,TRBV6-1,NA,TGTGCCAGCAGTACAGGGGGGGCCCACGAGACCCAGTACTTC,CASSTGGAHETQYF
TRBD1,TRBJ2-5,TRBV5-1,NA,TGCGCCAGCAGCAAGAACAGGGGTGAGACCCAGTACTTC,CASSKNRGETQYF
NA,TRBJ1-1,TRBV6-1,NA,TGTGCCAGCAGTCTTCGGCCGACGGGGGACACTGAAGCTTTCTTT,CASSLRPTGDTEAFF
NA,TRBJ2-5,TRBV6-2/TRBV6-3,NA,TGTGCCAGCAGAACCGATGCCCGTGGGCAGACCCAGTACTTC,CASRTDARGQTQYF
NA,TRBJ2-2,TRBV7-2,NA,TGTGCCAGCAGGTTGCGTTCCGCGAACACCGGGGAGCTGTTTTTT,CASRLRSANTGELFF
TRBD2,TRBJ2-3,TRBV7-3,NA,TGTGCCAGCAGCTGGACTAGCGGGAGCACAGATACGCAGTATTTT,CASSWTSGSTDTQYF
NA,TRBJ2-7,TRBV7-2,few,TGTGCCAGCAGCGACGGCTACTACTCCTACGAGCAGTACTTC,CASSDGYYSYEQYF
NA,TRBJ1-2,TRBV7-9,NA,TGTGCCAGCAGCTTTAGTACAGCCTATGGCTACACCTTC,CASSFSTAYGYTF
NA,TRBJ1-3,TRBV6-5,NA,TGTGCCAGCAGTTACGTGGGCAAGCCTGGAAACACCATATATTTT,CASSYVGKPGNTIYF
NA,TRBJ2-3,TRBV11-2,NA,TGTGCCAGCAGCCGACGACCGGGACTCAGCACAGATACGCAGTATTTT,CASSRRPGLSTDTQYF
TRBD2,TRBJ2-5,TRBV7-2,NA,TGTGCCAGCAGCTTACAGGGAGCGGGAGGGCCCCAAGAGACCCAGTACTTC,CASSLQGAGGPQETQYF
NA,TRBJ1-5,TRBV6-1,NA,TGTGCCAGCCGGGACAATCAGCCCCAGCATTTT,CASRDNQPQHF
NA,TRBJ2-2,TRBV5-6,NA,TGTGCCAGCAGCTTGGTTAGCGGGGAGCTGTTTTTT,CASSLVSGELFF
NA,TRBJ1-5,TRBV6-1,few,TGTGCCAGCAGTCAACAGGGAGGCAATCAGCCCCAGCATTTT,CASSQQGGNQPQHF
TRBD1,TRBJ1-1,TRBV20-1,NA,TGCAGTGCTAGAGCCCCGACAGGGATGAACACTGAAGCTTTCTTT,CSARAPTGMNTEAFF
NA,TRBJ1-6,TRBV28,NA,TGTGCCAGCAGTTACCTGGACCCGGCTTCACCCCTCCACTTT,CASSYLDPASPLHF
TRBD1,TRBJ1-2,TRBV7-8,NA,TGTGCCAGCAGCTTAGAACGGGACAGGGGTCGGGGCTACACCTTC,CASSLERDRGRGYTF
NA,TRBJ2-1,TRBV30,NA,TGTGCCTGGACTAAACTCGTTGCAAAGCAGTTCTTC,CAWTKLVAKQFF
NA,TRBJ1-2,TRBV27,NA,TGTGCCAGCAGCCGGACAGTATCCTATGGCTACACCTTC,CASSRTVSYGYTF